This T cell receptor beta chain was recovered during a study of shared clonotypes between healthy human individuals. This table comes from immunoSEQ multiplex PCR, and its TCRdb copy is limited to in-frame clones, with some not included. The repertoire holds about 2.4 million clones, with 93% as singletons. This clone was picked up one time. The antigen remains unidentified. CDR1 is MNHEY and CDR2 is SMNVEV in the germline V gene (reference sequence). The CDR3 totals 15 residues. The J segment lost 2 bases and the V segment lost 6 bases, leaving 3 bases of the junction unmatched. Notes on the study in general: Blood was the sole source, and tissue repertoires probably differ. An anticipated effect of sequencing depth on clonotype sharing among donors was recognized.

Into CD45RA+ naive and CD45RA-negative memory subsets, the CD4+ cells were split. This clonotype was sampled from a man aged 18 to 29 in good health. Some clones in this sample may be carry-over from other donors' samples. The specimen sequenced was naive CD4+ T cells from PBMCs. Stated subset: CD45RA+ positively selected. V and J are TRBV27 and TRBJ2-2; TRBD2 aligns across 10 bases. In DNA form, the CDR3 reads TGTGCCAGCAGGACTAGCGGGTATAACACCGGGGAGCTGTTTTTT. It is translated as CASRTSGYNTGELFF.